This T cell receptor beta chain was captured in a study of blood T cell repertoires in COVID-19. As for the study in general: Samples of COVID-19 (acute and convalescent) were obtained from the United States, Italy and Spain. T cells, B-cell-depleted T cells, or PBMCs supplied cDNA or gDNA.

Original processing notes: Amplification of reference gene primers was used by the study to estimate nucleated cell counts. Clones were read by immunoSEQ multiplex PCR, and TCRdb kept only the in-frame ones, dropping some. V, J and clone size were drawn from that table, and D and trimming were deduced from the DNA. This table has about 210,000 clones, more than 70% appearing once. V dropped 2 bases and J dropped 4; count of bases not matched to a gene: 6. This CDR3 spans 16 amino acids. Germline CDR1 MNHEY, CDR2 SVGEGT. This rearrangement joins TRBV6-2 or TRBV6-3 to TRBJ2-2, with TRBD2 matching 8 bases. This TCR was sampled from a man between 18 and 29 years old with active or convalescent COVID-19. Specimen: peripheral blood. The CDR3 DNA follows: TGTGCCAGCAGTTACAATAGCGGGGTTTCCACCGGGGAGCTGTTTTTT. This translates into CASSYNSGVSTGELFF.